These 30 T cell receptor beta chains were all obtained from the same sample, sequenced in a study of T cells in Graves' hyperthyroidism and ophthalmopathy. Amplified TCR beta CDR3 regions derived from RNA transcripts. The HTBI set primed first-round TCR CDR3 RT-PCR. One entry per CDR3 protein, called by TCRdb with MiXCR from the multiplex PCR reads. The sample holds about 760,000 distinct CDR3 sequences, 35% seen once. The specimen was blood. Source of these receptors: a woman aged 40-49 years with Graves' hyperthyroidism.

The chain joins TRBV20-1 to TRBJ1-4; D is possibly TRBD1 (5 bases). The CDR3 spans 12 residues. The ends were cut back, 3 bases at V and 8 bases at J, with 10 bases in the middle. Germline assignment: CDR1 DFQATT and CDR2 SNEGSKA (reference sequence). The CDR3 DNA sequence: TGCAGTGCTAGCGGGGCCGAAGAAAAACTGTTTTTT. It translates to CSASGAEEKLFF.

Details on this clonotype: A junction boundary mismatches the germline segment, possibly from a read error. The gene calls are TRBV2 and TRBJ1-4; D remains unclear. This CDR3 is built from 13 residues. The germline V gene encodes CDR1 SNHLY and CDR2 FYNNEI. CDR3 sequence: CASKEAIEERLFF. In DNA form, the CDR3 reads TGTGCCAGCAAGGAGGCCATAGAGGAAAGACTGTTTTTT. Full variable domain (outside the CDR3, taken from reference TRBV2 and TRBJ1-4): EPEVTQTPSHQVTQMGQEVILRCVPISNHLYFYWYRQILGQKVEFLVSFYNNEISEKSEIFDDQFSVERPDGSNFTLKIRSTKLEDSAMYFCASKEAIEERLFFGSGTQLSVL.

This clonotype was seen a single time. The chain uses TRBV20-1 and TRBJ2-2, with D possibly matching TRBD2 (6 bases). V gave up 7 bases and J gave up 4 bases, with 13 bases separating them. This CDR3 has 13 amino acids. From germline, CDR1 is DFQATT and CDR2 SNEGSKA (reference sequence). The CDR3 here is CSVVGSRTGELFF. CDR3 coding DNA: TGCAGTGTTGTCGGGAGCCGCACCGGGGAGCTGTTTTTT.

This clonotype was recorded once. One end of the junction varies from germline; a read error may be responsible. This rearrangement joins TRBV2 to TRBJ2-7; D possibly matches TRBD1 or TRBD2 (5 bases each). Germline V gene sequence: CDR1 SNHLY, CDR2 FYNNEI. This CDR3 has 12 amino acids. The CDR3 DNA reads as TGTGCCAGCAGCTTGCGCCGGGGACCTCTTGACTTC. Translated: CASSLRRGPLDF. Full variable domain (rest looked up from reference TRBV2 and TRBJ2-7): EPEVTQTPSHQVTQMGQEVILRCVPISNHLYFYWYRQILGQKVEFLVSFYNNEISEKSEIFDDQFSVERPDGSNFTLKIRSTKLEDSAMYFCASSLRRGPLDFGPGTRLTVT.

This sequence joins TRBV7-2 and TRBJ2-7; TRBD2 agrees at 13 bases. The last part of the DNA fits TRBJ2-1 better; the J call may be wrong. CDR3 length: 15 amino acids. In germline, CDR1 is SGHTA, CDR2 FQGNSA. Here the CDR3 DNA reads TGTGCCAGCACCCAACCGGGACTAGCGGGGTATGAGCAGTTCTTC. The encoded protein is CASTQPGLAGYEQFF.

The chain recombines TRBV7-9 with TRBJ1-6; the D is unclear. CDR1 is SEHNR, CDR2 FQNEAQ, per germline (reference sequence). The CDR3 loop spans 13 amino acids. V lost 1 base, J lost 15 bases, and 13 bases lay in between. As DNA, the CDR3 is TGTGCCAGCAGCTTAGTCGCGCCCTCTAGCCTCCACTTT. Translated, it gives CASSLVAPSSLHF.

This clonotype was observed once. V and J are TRBV10-3 and TRBJ1-3; possibly TRBD1 for D (6 bases). This CDR3 is built from 15 residues. Germline V lookup: CDR1 ENHRY, CDR2 SYGVKD. Deletions cut 7 bases from V and 0 bases from J, with 13 bases between. CDR3 sequence (DNA): TGTGCCATCACCCAGGGACACAGCTCTGGAAACACCATATATTTT. As protein: CAITQGHSSGNTIYF.

On this clonotype: A much larger clone lies a single base off, so this may be a read error. The chain carries TRBV24-1 and TRBJ1-5; 10 positions match TRBD1. The V and J ends lost 4 bases and 2 bases, in that order; junction bases with no gene match: 13. This CDR3 region has 19 residues. Germline V lookup: CDR1 KGHDR, CDR2 SFDVKD. The CDR3 protein is CATSDLRQGADSGNQPQHF. CDR3 bases: TGTGCCACCAGTGACCTACGACAGGGGGCGGATAGTGGCAATCAGCCCCAGCATTTT.

The chain carries TRBV29-1 and TRBJ2-5, with D possibly TRBD2 on 6 matching bases. CDR3 length: 15 amino acids. Germline V gene sequence: CDR1 SQVTM, CDR2 ANQGSEA. V was cut by 3 bases and J by 4 bases, with 18 bases left in between. The CDR3 nucleotides are TGCAGCGTTGACGACGGGGGTCAGTTGTTAGAGACCCAGTACTTC. Protein product: CSVDDGGQLLETQYF.

This clonotype was observed many times. The chain recombines TRBV5-1 with TRBJ1-1; D might be TRBD1 (5 bases). CDR1 is SGHRS, CDR2 YFSETQ, per germline. This CDR3 is built from 13 residues. Trimming removed 4 bases from V and 9 bases from J, with 16 bases in between. The CDR3 here is CASSESRVYKAFF. The CDR3 region has the DNA TGCGCCAGCAGCGAGTCCAGGGTCTATAAAGCTTTCTTT. The complete variable domain, with remaining parts taken from reference TRBV5-1 and TRBJ1-1, reads KAGVTQTPRYLIKTRGQQVTLSCSPISGHRSVSWYQQTPGQGLQFLFEYFSETQRNKGNFPGRFSGRQFSNSRSEMNVSTLELGDSALYLCASSESRVYKAFFGQGTRLTVV.

The sample holds many counts of this clonotype. The rearrangement links TRBV10-3 to TRBJ1-2; 11 nucleotides match TRBD1. The CDR3 has 14 amino acids. CDR1 is ENHRY, CDR2 SYGVKD, per germline. J was trimmed by 8 bases and V by 10 bases; bases with no gene match: 12. CDR3 loop: CATLGLDRGRGYTF. CDR3 bases: TGTGCCACCCTAGGGTTGGACAGGGGGCGAGGCTACACCTTC.

As concerns this clonotype: At one of its ends the junction is not consistent with the germline gene, which may arise from a read error. The CDR3 DNA sequence: TGCGCCAGCAGCCAAGAAATTGGGGGCCCGGTGGGTGGCTACACCTTC. It encodes CASSQEIGGPVGGYTF. The chain recombines TRBV7-2 with TRBJ1-2, with a tentative D call TRBD1 (6 bases). The germline CDR1 and CDR2 sequences are SGHTA and FQGNSA. CDR3 length: 16 residues.

This clonotype was observed many times. The chain combines TRBV2 with TRBJ2-7; 8 bases align to TRBD1. The trim removed 4 bases at V and 3 bases at J, leaving 2 bases unmatched. CDR1 SNHLY and CDR2 FYNNEI come from the germline V gene. The CDR3 loop spans 13 amino acids. CDR3 loop: CASSGQGNYEQYF. The CDR3, as DNA: TGTGCCAGCAGTGGACAGGGGAACTACGAGCAGTACTTC.

In this sample, this clonotype turned up a few times. This rearrangement joins TRBV9 to TRBJ2-7, with 10 bases that match TRBD1. CDR1 and CDR2 (germline): SGDLS, YYNGEE. The J segment lost 6 bases and the V segment lost 5 bases, leaving 8 bases of the junction unmatched. The CDR3 has 14 residues. The CDR3 nucleotides read TGTGCCAGCAGTACGGGGACAGGGGAGAGCGAGCAGTACTTC. Its protein is CASSTGTGESEQYF. Full variable domain (missing parts from reference TRBV9 and TRBJ2-7): DSGVTQTPKHLITATGQRVTLRCSPRSGDLSVYWYQQSLDQGLQFLIQYYNGEERAKGNILERFSAQQFPDLHSELNLSSLELGDSALYFCASSTGTGESEQYFGPGTRLTVT.

This clonotype has ten or more counts. The chain uses TRBV2 and TRBJ1-2; D may be TRBD1 (6 bases). The germline V and J ends were trimmed by 6 bases and 1 base, with 9 bases remaining between them. The CDR3 sequence is 13 residues long. Germline values: CDR1 SNHLY, CDR2 FYNNEI. CDR3 nucleotide sequence: TGTGCCAGCAGCTCGGACAGTAACTATGGCTACACCTTC. Its protein product is CASSSDSNYGYTF. Combining the CDR3 with reference TRBV2 and TRBJ1-2 gives the whole variable domain EPEVTQTPSHQVTQMGQEVILRCVPISNHLYFYWYRQILGQKVEFLVSFYNNEISEKSEIFDDQFSVERPDGSNFTLKIRSTKLEDSAMYFCASSSDSNYGYTFGSGTRLTVV.

Of note for this clonotype: The junction does not match germline at one end; this may be a read error. CDR3 loop: CASSLTGQGNTGELFF. CDR3 DNA sequence: TGTGCCAGCAGCTTGACTGGGCAGGGTAACACCGGGGAGCTGTTTTTT. V and J are TRBV5-1 and TRBJ2-2, with D maybe TRBD1 (5 bases). From germline, CDR1 is SGHRS and CDR2 YFSETQ. The CDR3 is made up of 16 amino acids.

This clonotype was observed a handful of times. A read error may produce the germline difference seen at one junction end. This chain connects TRBV5-1 to TRBJ1-6; tentative D call: TRBD1 (5 bases). Germline CDR1 SGHRS, CDR2 YFSETQ. This CDR3 region has 13 residues. CDR3 loop: CASNPWGWDPLHF. The CDR3 nucleotides read TGTGCCAGCAACCCGTGGGGGTGGGATCCCCTCCACTTT. Filled out from reference TRBV5-1 and TRBJ1-6, the complete variable domain reads KAGVTQTPRYLIKTRGQQVTLSCSPISGHRSVSWYQQTPGQGLQFLFEYFSETQRNKGNFPGRFSGRQFSNSRSEMNVSTLELGDSALYLCASNPWGWDPLHFGNGTRLTVT.

This clonotype was recorded many times. The V gene is TRBV20-1, the J gene TRBJ2-7, with 10 bases that match TRBD1. The CDR3 runs 13 residues. CDR1 is DFQATT and CDR2 is SNEGSKA in the germline V gene (reference sequence). V lost 3 bases, J lost 3 bases, and 2 bases stayed unmatched. The CDR3 region has the DNA TGCAGTGCTAGGACAGGGGGCAACTACGAGCAGTACTTC. Translation: CSARTGGNYEQYF.

Concerning this clonotype: This may stem from a read error, because a much larger clone lies one nucleotide away. A read error is likely, as this CDR3 ends without the conserved phenylalanine or tryptophan. The gene calls are TRBV7-9 and TRBJ1-2, with D possibly TRBD1 on 5 matching bases. CDR3 length equals 15 residues. Germline values: CDR1 SEHNR, CDR2 FQNEAQ (reference sequence). The germline V and J ends were trimmed by 6 bases and 0 bases, with 14 bases remaining between them. The CDR3 nucleotides are TGTGCCAGCAGAGTCCGGGACGGCTCTAACTATGGCTACACCCTC. Its protein is CASRVRDGSNYGYTL.

The chain recombines TRBV28 with TRBJ2-7, with 9 bases matching TRBD2. Germline V lookup: CDR1 MDHEN, CDR2 SYDVKM. The trim removed 6 bases at V and 3 bases at J, leaving 9 bases unmatched. The CDR3 contains 15 residues. For the CDR3, the DNA is TGTGCCAGCAGCCCCGGGTCTAGCGGGGACTACGAGCAGTACTTC. This sequence encodes CASSPGSSGDYEQYF.

This clonotype was picked up a small number of times. The chain has TRBV19 and TRBJ1-1, with TRBD1 identical over 10 bases. The germline gives CDR1 LNHDA, CDR2 SQIVND (reference sequence). The CDR3 has 15 residues. V dropped 1 base and J dropped 10; count of bases not matched to a gene: 9. CDR3 loop: CASSIVGTGESGAFF. In DNA, the CDR3 is TGTGCCAGTAGTATAGTAGGGACAGGGGAAAGCGGAGCTTTCTTT.

This clonotype was detected only a few times. The rearrangement links TRBV9 to TRBJ1-3; D unclear. Trimming stripped 0 bases from V and 0 bases from J, with 13 bases between. Germline V gene sequence: CDR1 SGDLS, CDR2 YYNGEE. CDR3 length: 17 residues. This CDR3 is CASSVGVSTPSGNTIYF. CDR3 DNA sequence: TGTGCCAGCAGCGTAGGCGTCAGCACTCCCTCTGGAAACACCATATATTTT.

This clonotype was observed at least ten times. The V and J genes are TRBV2 and TRBJ1-2; the match to TRBD1 covers 8 bases. The V and J ends lost 2 bases and 8 bases, in that order; junction bases with no gene match: 4. The CDR3 consists of 13 residues. The germline gives CDR1 SNHLY, CDR2 FYNNEI. The CDR3 DNA sequence: TGTGCCAGCAGTGAACAGGGGGCGCAGGGCTACACCTTC. This sequence encodes CASSEQGAQGYTF.

There are a few counts of this clonotype. The chain couples TRBV12-3 or TRBV12-4 to TRBJ1-4, with D perhaps TRBD1 (6 bases). Trimming stripped 4 bases from V and 8 bases from J, with 17 bases between. CDR3 length equals 15 residues. The CDR3 DNA follows: TGTGCCAGCAGTTACCCACCGGGGGGCGGCGAAAAACTGTTTTTT. This translates into CASSYPPGGGEKLFF.

This clonotype was found a few times. V gene TRBV5-1 combines with J gene TRBJ2-2; no definite D call. Germline-derived CDR1 and CDR2 are SGHRS and YFSETQ. This CDR3 comprises 17 residues. V was shortened by 4 bases and J by 7 bases, with 23 bases between the two germline ends. The CDR3 DNA reads TGCGCCAGCAGCCGATTTCGTGTAGGTGAAAGTATCGGGGAGCTGTTTTTT. It yields the protein CASSRFRVGESIGELFF.

This clonotype was counted a few times. The chain uses TRBV7-2 and TRBJ1-6; maybe TRBD1 (5 bases). CDR1 is SGHTA and CDR2 is FQGNSA in the germline V gene. The CDR3 consists of 15 residues. The V gene lost 5 bases and the J gene lost 5 bases, with 13 bases spanning the gap. For the CDR3, the DNA is TGTGCCAGCAGCCCAGGGACCTTCGATAATTCACCCCTCCACTTT. It translates to CASSPGTFDNSPLHF.

Many counts were recorded for this clonotype. The J gene is TRBJ1-2, the V gene TRBV7-2; 10 bases are a match to TRBD1. CDR1 SGHTA and CDR2 FQGNSA come from the germline V gene. This CDR3 spans 15 amino acids. The trim removed 2 bases at V and 2 bases at J, leaving 2 bases unmatched. CDR3 coding DNA: TGTGCCAGCAGCTTACGACAGGGGGCAAACTATGGCTACACCTTC. Translated, it gives CASSLRQGANYGYTF.

This clonotype occurred many times. The chain is built from TRBV9 and TRBJ2-7; weak D call: TRBD1 (5 bases). Trimming removed 3 bases from V and 9 bases from J, with 19 bases in between. The V gene's germline CDR1 is SGDLS and CDR2 YYNGEE. The CDR3 is 14 residues long. The CDR3 loop is CASSETQDFTVQYF. The CDR3 DNA reads as TGTGCCAGCAGCGAGACACAGGATTTCACGGTGCAGTACTTC.

The rearrangement uses TRBV6-5 and TRBJ1-5, with D perhaps TRBD1 (6 bases). V was clipped by 5 bases and J by 0 bases, with 17 bases between them. From germline, CDR1 is MNHEY and CDR2 SVGAGI. This CDR3 is 17 amino acids long. The DNA for the CDR3 is TGTGCCAGCAGTCCGGTCGTGGCAGGGGCTAGCAATCAGCCCCAGCATTTT. The encoded protein is CASSPVVAGASNQPQHF.

The CDR3 sequence: CAIRDFGTAQETQYF. CDR3 nucleotide sequence: TGTGCCATCAGGGACTTCGGGACGGCGCAAGAGACCCAGTACTTC. The gene calls are TRBV10-3 and TRBJ2-5; possibly TRBD1 or TRBD2 for D (5 bases each). Germline assignment: CDR1 ENHRY and CDR2 SYGVKD. Trimming shortened V by 6 bases and J by 2 bases, and 16 bases separated the two germline ends. CDR3 length: 15 residues.